These 2 T cell receptor beta chains share one sample of origin, sequenced in a study of T cells in Graves' hyperthyroidism and ophthalmopathy. Using RNA transcripts as the source, TCR beta CDR3 regions were amplified. First-round RT-PCR with HTBI primers amplified the TCR CDR3 region. TCRdb reprocessed the multiplex PCR reads with MiXCR, giving one entry per CDR3 protein. The sample lists 50,000 to 60,000 distinct CDR3 sequences, roughly half occurring once. Sequenced sample: blood. The receptors here all came from a woman between 45 and 60 years old with Graves' ophthalmopathy.

CDR3 DNA: TGTGCCAGCAGCCTCACTAGCGGGGGGGCTGATGAGCAGTTCTTC. It encodes CASSLTSGGADEQFF. The V call is TRBV2, the J call TRBJ2-1; 13 nucleotides line up with TRBD2. Germline CDR1 SNHLY, CDR2 FYNNEI. CDR3 length: 15 residues. Losses at the gene ends were 6 bases for V and 8 bases for J; bases not matched to a gene: 7.

This clonotype was recorded at least ten times. The rearrangement joins TRBV7-3 to TRBJ2-3; D assignment may be TRBD1 or TRBD2 (5 bases each). Germline CDR1 SGHTA, CDR2 FQGTGA. V lost 4 bases and J lost 2, with 10 bases in between. The CDR3 extends over 14 amino acids. The CDR3 region has the DNA TGTGCCAGCAGCTCCGCCGGGGCCACAGATACGCAGTATTTT. Translation gives CASSSAGATDTQYF.